This paragraph covers one T cell receptor beta chain sequence. The target antigen is unknown. Methods described previously, with TCR primers listed, were used for bulk TCR libraries. One entry per CDR3 protein results from TCRdb running MiXCR on the PCR reads. The sample lists around 480,000 distinct CDR3 sequences, roughly 24% occurring once. From roughly 20,000 to 1,000,000 sorted cells, naive CD8 libraries were generated with 10%, 30% or 50% RNA. When naive CD8 T cells were sorted, they were gated as CD8+CD4-CCR7+CD45RA+. This specimen comes from a study of molecular identifiers for immune sequencing clone quantification. Germline CDR1 is SGHNT and CDR2 is YYREEE (reference sequence). V was pared by 8 bases and J by 2 bases, with 15 bases between. The CDR3 has 14 amino acids. Study-wide findings and caveats: Should identical TCR molecules share a barcode, the sizes of highly expanded clones could be underestimated.

The receptor's source is a human donor in good health. Some libraries in this study had Jurkat cell RNA spiked in. The J gene is TRBJ2-3, the V gene TRBV5-4; TRBD2 is a possible D gene (6 bases). Sequenced material: naive CD8+ T cells from blood, with Jurkat cell RNA spiked in. Subset reported: FACS-sorted CD8+CD4-CCR7+CD45RA+ naive T cells. CDR3 loop: CASSGREITDTQYF. The CDR3, as DNA: TGTGCCAGTTCCGGACGGGAGATCACAGATACGCAGTATTTT.